This is a list of T cell receptor beta chains from one sample in a study of OX40 agonist ivuxolimab in advanced cancers. Profiling relied on immunoSEQ multiplex PCR, and the TCRdb table lists in-frame clones only, not all of them. The table lists about 40,000 clones, about 87% of them singletons. The input for sequencing was CD4+ or CD8+ T cells sorted from blood, taken in a trial of the OX40 agonist ivuxolimab. Every receptor here comes from an adult with an advanced solid tumor such as melanoma, head and neck, liver or kidney cancer. CDR3s include the opening cysteine and the closing phenylalanine or tryptophan. The D gene is left open where the match is weak. A clone size is listed for some rows: how often the clone was seen (once, few, many), or a class if it is expanded.

clone_size: few; v_call: TRBV7-9; j_call: TRBJ2-5; d_call: TRBD1; cdr3_nt: TGTGCCAGCAGCTTATCTGCCAACAGGGGGCAAGAGACCCAGTACTTC; cdr3_aa: CASSLSANRGQETQYF
clone_size: few; v_call: TRBV27; j_call: TRBJ1-2; d_call: TRBD1; cdr3_nt: TGTGCCAGCAGTCCGAGGACAGGGGTCGGCTACACCTTC; cdr3_aa: CASSPRTGVGYTF
clone_size: -; v_call: TRBV27; j_call: TRBJ2-7; d_call: -; cdr3_nt: TGTGCCAGCAGTCCCCTTGGGGGCCAGACCTACGAGCAGTACTTC; cdr3_aa: CASSPLGGQTYEQYF
clone_size: -; v_call: TRBV9; j_call: TRBJ2-2; d_call: -; cdr3_nt: TGTGCCAGCAGCGACCCCTCGTTGAGGGCCAACACCGGGGAGCTGTTTTTT; cdr3_aa: CASSDPSLRANTGELFF
clone_size: once; v_call: TRBV13; j_call: TRBJ2-7; d_call: TRBD2; cdr3_nt: TGTGCCAGCAGTTTGTTGACTAGCGGGGTCTCCTACGAGCAGTACTTC; cdr3_aa: CASSLLTSGVSYEQYF
clone_size: -; v_call: TRBV6-4; j_call: TRBJ2-2; d_call: TRBD1; cdr3_nt: TGTGCCAGCAGTGACTCGGGACAGGGGGTACACGGGGAGCTGTTTTTT; cdr3_aa: CASSDSGQGVHGELFF
clone_size: -; v_call: TRBV14; j_call: TRBJ2-7; d_call: TRBD2; cdr3_nt: TGTGCCAGCAGCCTTGACGGGACTAGCGGGATCTCCGAGCAGTACTTC; cdr3_aa: CASSLDGTSGISEQYF
clone_size: -; v_call: TRBV19; j_call: TRBJ2-1; d_call: TRBD2; cdr3_nt: TGTGCCAGTAGTATGAGAGTACGGCTAGCGGGCCCAGGGGTTTACAATGAGCAGTTCTTC; cdr3_aa: CASSMRVRLAGPGVYNEQFF
clone_size: -; v_call: TRBV5-1; j_call: TRBJ2-1; d_call: TRBD2; cdr3_nt: TGCGCCAGCAGCTTGGCCGCCCTAGCGGGAGCCTACAATGAGCAGTTCTTC; cdr3_aa: CASSLAALAGAYNEQFF
clone_size: -; v_call: TRBV19; j_call: TRBJ1-4; d_call: -; cdr3_nt: TGTGCCAGTACCACAGCCGGGGAAAAACTGTTTTTT; cdr3_aa: CASTTAGEKLFF
clone_size: once; v_call: TRBV9; j_call: TRBJ2-7; d_call: TRBD2; cdr3_nt: TGTGCCAGCAGCGTAGAGGGCGGGGGCTACGAGCAGTACTTC; cdr3_aa: CASSVEGGGYEQYF
clone_size: -; v_call: TRBV7-3; j_call: TRBJ2-7; d_call: -; cdr3_nt: TGTGCCAGCAGCTGGGGCCACGACTACGAGCAGTACTTC; cdr3_aa: CASSWGHDYEQYF
clone_size: -; v_call: TRBV28; j_call: TRBJ1-6; d_call: -; cdr3_nt: TGTGCCAGCAGTTTAGGCTCGGGAGCTTCACCCCTCCACTTT; cdr3_aa: CASSLGSGASPLHF
clone_size: -; v_call: TRBV27; j_call: TRBJ2-3; d_call: -; cdr3_nt: TGTGCCAGCAGTTTATCGGGCACAGATACGCAGTATTTT; cdr3_aa: CASSLSGTDTQYF
clone_size: -; v_call: TRBV28; j_call: TRBJ2-2; d_call: -; cdr3_nt: TGTGCCAGCAGTTTAGAACGGGTTAGCTCCGGGGAGCTGTTTTTT; cdr3_aa: CASSLERVSSGELFF
clone_size: -; v_call: TRBV6-6; j_call: TRBJ2-7; d_call: -; cdr3_nt: TGTGCCAGCAGTCGCAGGGTAAACGAGCAGTACTTC; cdr3_aa: CASSRRVNEQYF
clone_size: -; v_call: TRBV6-5; j_call: TRBJ1-2; d_call: -; cdr3_nt: TGTGCCAGCAGTTACTCGCGGAGGGGCACCAACTATGGCTACACCTTC; cdr3_aa: CASSYSRRGTNYGYTF
clone_size: -; v_call: TRBV20-1; j_call: TRBJ2-5; d_call: -; cdr3_nt: TGCAGTGCTCCCCCCCAAGAGACCCAGTACTTC; cdr3_aa: CSAPPQETQYF
clone_size: -; v_call: TRBV5-8; j_call: TRBJ2-1; d_call: TRBD2; cdr3_nt: TGTGCCAGCAGCGAAGGGACTAGCGGGAGAGATGAGCAGTTCTTC; cdr3_aa: CASSEGTSGRDEQFF
clone_size: -; v_call: TRBV19; j_call: TRBJ2-1; d_call: TRBD2; cdr3_nt: TGTGCCAGTTCCGGAGCGGGGTACAATGAGCAGTTCTTC; cdr3_aa: CASSGAGYNEQFF
clone_size: -; v_call: TRBV30; j_call: TRBJ2-7; d_call: TRBD2; cdr3_nt: TGTGCCTGGGAGGGCGGGACTAGTCGGTACGAGCAGTACTTC; cdr3_aa: CAWEGGTSRYEQYF
clone_size: -; v_call: TRBV4-3; j_call: TRBJ2-7; d_call: -; cdr3_nt: TGCGCCAGCAGCCCTACGAGGTCCTACGAACAGTACTTC; cdr3_aa: CASSPTRSYEQYF
clone_size: -; v_call: TRBV21-1; j_call: TRBJ1-1; d_call: -; cdr3_nt: TGTGCCAGCAGCAAAGGGTCCAGGGGCAAGAACACTGAAGCTTTCTTT; cdr3_aa: CASSKGSRGKNTEAFF
clone_size: -; v_call: TRBV30; j_call: TRBJ2-3; d_call: -; cdr3_nt: TGTGCCTGGAGTTACGACAGAACCTTTAGTTTT; cdr3_aa: CAWSYDRTFSF
clone_size: -; v_call: TRBV9; j_call: TRBJ2-1; d_call: TRBD2; cdr3_nt: TGTGCCAGCAGGCCCGGGACTAGCCACTACAATGAGCAGTTCTTC; cdr3_aa: CASRPGTSHYNEQFF
clone_size: -; v_call: TRBV7-3; j_call: TRBJ2-3; d_call: TRBD1; cdr3_nt: TGTGCCAGCAGCTTCGGACAGGGGGTTGCAGATACGCAGTATTTT; cdr3_aa: CASSFGQGVADTQYF
clone_size: once; v_call: TRBV7-9; j_call: TRBJ2-1; d_call: -; cdr3_nt: TGTGCCAGCAGCTTGGACAACAATGAGCAGTTCTTC; cdr3_aa: CASSLDNNEQFF
clone_size: -; v_call: TRBV11-1; j_call: TRBJ2-2; d_call: -; cdr3_nt: TGTGCCAGCACCTGGGGGAGACACGCGAACACCGGGGAGCTGTTTTTT; cdr3_aa: CASTWGRHANTGELFF
clone_size: -; v_call: TRBV10-3; j_call: TRBJ2-1; d_call: TRBD2; cdr3_nt: TGTGCCTCCAGGGCTAGCGGGTACAGCTCCTACAATGAGCAGTTCTTC; cdr3_aa: CASRASGYSSYNEQFF
clone_size: once; v_call: TRBV7-9; j_call: TRBJ2-7; d_call: TRBD2; cdr3_nt: TGTGCCAGCAGCCCTTCGACTAGCGGGAGCGGCGAGCAGTACTTC; cdr3_aa: CASSPSTSGSGEQYF
clone_size: -; v_call: TRBV11-2; j_call: TRBJ1-4; d_call: -; cdr3_nt: TGTGCCAGCAGCTTAGCGGACAGCCGGCTGTTTTTT; cdr3_aa: CASSLADSRLFF
clone_size: -; v_call: TRBV11-2; j_call: TRBJ2-3; d_call: TRBD2; cdr3_nt: TGTGCCAGCCAAACTAGCGGGGGTACAGATACGCAGTATTTT; cdr3_aa: CASQTSGGTDTQYF
clone_size: -; v_call: TRBV9; j_call: TRBJ2-2; d_call: -; cdr3_nt: TGTGCCAGCAGCGTAGAACAGGGAACCGGGGAGCTGTTTTTT; cdr3_aa: CASSVEQGTGELFF
clone_size: once; v_call: TRBV1; j_call: TRBJ2-3; d_call: -; cdr3_nt: TGCACCAGCAGATGGACTCTACGGGAGACCACAGATACGCAGTATTTT; cdr3_aa: CTSRWTLRETTDTQYF
clone_size: -; v_call: TRBV30; j_call: TRBJ2-3; d_call: -; cdr3_nt: TGTGCCTGGAGTGTAAGAGTTCGAAGGGGGGATACGCAGTATTTT; cdr3_aa: CAWSVRVRRGDTQYF
clone_size: -; v_call: TRBV10-1; j_call: TRBJ1-2; d_call: -; cdr3_nt: TGCGCCAGCAGTGAGCGATCAGCGATAGGCTACACCTTC; cdr3_aa: CASSERSAIGYTF
clone_size: -; v_call: TRBV7-2; j_call: TRBJ2-7; d_call: -; cdr3_nt: TGTGCCAGCAGCCCGGGACGGGGCTACGAGCAGTACTTC; cdr3_aa: CASSPGRGYEQYF
clone_size: -; v_call: TRBV6-5; j_call: TRBJ2-7; d_call: -; cdr3_nt: TGTGCCGGAAGGCCCGAGCAGTACTTC; cdr3_aa: CAGRPEQYF
clone_size: few; v_call: TRBV4-1; j_call: TRBJ2-1; d_call: -; cdr3_nt: TGCGCCAGCAGCCCCCATACGACTACGGAGCAGTTCTTC; cdr3_aa: CASSPHTTTEQFF
clone_size: -; v_call: TRBV6-1; j_call: TRBJ1-4; d_call: -; cdr3_nt: TGTGCCAGCAGGGGACCGGGAATCTTAGGAGAAAAACTGTTTTTT; cdr3_aa: CASRGPGILGEKLFF
clone_size: -; v_call: TRBV7-6; j_call: TRBJ2-2; d_call: TRBD1; cdr3_nt: TGTGCCAGCAGCCTACGACAGGGTAGGGACACCGGGGAGCTGTTTTTT; cdr3_aa: CASSLRQGRDTGELFF
clone_size: -; v_call: TRBV18; j_call: TRBJ1-5; d_call: -; cdr3_nt: TGTGCCAGCTCACCAGTGGACGGTAGCAATCAGCCCCAGCATTTT; cdr3_aa: CASSPVDGSNQPQHF
clone_size: -; v_call: TRBV14; j_call: TRBJ2-5; d_call: TRBD2; cdr3_nt: TGTGCCAGCAGCCAAGATATGGGCGGGAGAGGGCGATTGTATGGTGAGACCCAGTACTTC; cdr3_aa: CASSQDMGGRGRLYGETQYF
clone_size: -; v_call: TRBV7-9; j_call: TRBJ2-7; d_call: TRBD2; cdr3_nt: TGTGCCAGCAGCTCTAGTACGCGGGAGTTTTCTAGCCACGAGCAGTACTTC; cdr3_aa: CASSSSTREFSSHEQYF
clone_size: -; v_call: TRBV27; j_call: TRBJ2-7; d_call: -; cdr3_nt: TGTGCCAGCAGCCCAGGGACTGCCCTTAACGAGCAGTACTTC; cdr3_aa: CASSPGTALNEQYF
clone_size: -; v_call: TRBV18; j_call: TRBJ2-1; d_call: TRBD2; cdr3_nt: TGTGCCAGCTCACCACCCCCTAGCGGTTACAATGAGCAGTTCTTC; cdr3_aa: CASSPPPSGYNEQFF
clone_size: once; v_call: TRBV6-1; j_call: TRBJ1-1; d_call: -; cdr3_nt: TGTGCCAGCAGTGGTGCATACATGGAACCAAACACTGAAGCTTTCTTT; cdr3_aa: CASSGAYMEPNTEAFF
clone_size: -; v_call: TRBV9; j_call: TRBJ2-1; d_call: -; cdr3_nt: TGTGCCAGCAGCGTAGTGGGGACGGCCGTCAATGAGCAGTTCTTC; cdr3_aa: CASSVVGTAVNEQFF
clone_size: -; v_call: TRBV4-2; j_call: TRBJ2-7; d_call: TRBD2; cdr3_nt: TGTGCCAGCAGCCAAGATCCACTAGCGGGAGACGAGCAGTACTTC; cdr3_aa: CASSQDPLAGDEQYF
clone_size: -; v_call: TRBV29-1; j_call: TRBJ2-2; d_call: -; cdr3_nt: TGCAGCGTTGAACCGATTAACACCGGGGAGCTGTTTTTT; cdr3_aa: CSVEPINTGELFF